The next 24 T cell receptor beta chains were all read from a single sample in a study of T cell clonality in common variable immunodeficiency. Regarding the study as a whole: Reportedly, TCR beta sequences from common variable immunodeficiency showed fewer deletions and N-nucleotide insertions.

Clones were sequenced by immunoSEQ multiplex PCR, and TCRdb holds only the in-frame ones, with some missing. This sample carries over 30,000 clones, none of them present only once. For these receptors, no antigen is known. The sample comprised peripheral blood mononuclear cells. These TCRs come from a human donor with common variable immunodeficiency.

For this clone: The read gets to within 3 residues of the CDR3 end, and the germline J gene fills in the rest. V usage is TRBV11-2 and J usage is TRBJ2-5, with 7 bases identical to TRBD1. Per germline, CDR1 SGHAT and CDR2 FQNNGV. Trimming removed 5 bases from V and 5 bases from J; junction bases left unmatched: 5. The CDR3 length is 13 residues. CDR3 region: CASSPGQAETQYF. Partial CDR3 DNA: TGTGCCAGCAGCCCCGGACAGGCGGAGACC.

This clone was picked up a small number of times. From the germline J gene comes the end of the CDR3, since the read stops 3 residues before it. The chain employs TRBV11-3 and TRBJ2-7, with D maybe TRBD2 (6 bases). The V and J ends lost 0 bases and 2 bases respectively, with 11 bases between them. Looked up from germline, CDR1 is SGHNT and CDR2 is YENEEA. This CDR3 spans 15 amino acids. CDR3 protein: CASSLDVAATYEQYF. The part of the CDR3 DNA that was read is TGTGCCAGCAGCTTAGATGTAGCGGCTACCTACGAG.

This clone was observed a few times. The CDR3 end lies 3 residues beyond the end of the read and is filled in from the germline J gene. The chain joins TRBV29-1 to TRBJ1-2; D not certain. V lost 1 base and J lost 6, with 9 bases in between. This CDR3 has 12 residues. Germline loops: CDR1 SQVTM, CDR2 ANQGSEA. The CDR3 spells CSVEGGYNGYTF. The sequenced part of the CDR3 DNA is TGCAGCGTTGAAGGAGGGTACAATGGC. The full variable domain, rest sourced from reference TRBV29-1 and TRBJ1-2, is SAVISQKPSRDICQRGTSLTIQCQVDSQVTMMFWYRQQPGQSLTLIATANQGSEATYESGFVIDKFPISRPNLTFSTLTVSNMSPEDSSIYLCSVEGGYNGYTFGSGTRLTVV.

Ten or more counts support this clone. The CDR3 end is not reached by the read, which stops 3 residues before it; the germline J gene fills it in. The chain employs TRBV14 and TRBJ2-5; D is perhaps TRBD1 (5 bases). Trimming cost V 8 bases and J 4 bases, with 20 bases left between them. Germline V gene lookup returns CDR1 SGHDN and CDR2 FVKESK. The CDR3 sequence is 15 residues long. The CDR3 bases that were read are TGTGCCAGCTCACTTCGACAGTACCCCAGAGAGACC. Amino acid sequence: CASSLRQYPRET. The entire CDR3 protein is CASSLRQYPRETQYF.

Ten or more counts support this clone. Sequencing ends 3 residues short of the CDR3 end; the germline J gene provides the rest. V is TRBV7-3 and J is TRBJ2-1; TRBD1 agrees at 8 bases. Germline CDR1 and CDR2: SGHTA and FQGTGA. This CDR3 is built from 15 residues. With 5 bases clipped from V and 3 bases from J, the junction kept 6 bases outside the gene matches. The sequenced CDR3 bases are TGTGCCAGCAGCCCTTTTGGACAGGGCTACAATGAG. Encoded protein: CASSPFGQGYNE. The entire CDR3 sequence reads CASSPFGQGYNEQFF.

In regard to this clone: The read finishes 3 residues shy of the CDR3 end, and the germline J gene is used to complete it. J is TRBJ2-7 and V is TRBV7-9, with 10 bases aligning to TRBD1. The CDR3 is 15 amino acids. J lost 3 bases, V lost 5 bases, and 7 bases had no gene match. Germline loops: CDR1 SEHNR, CDR2 FQNEAQ (reference sequence). The CDR3 protein is CASSRGTGENYEQYF. The CDR3 bases that were read are TGTGCCAGCAGCCGCGGGACAGGGGAAAACTACGAG.

At least ten counts were recorded for this clone. Read coverage stops 3 residues before the CDR3 terminus; the germline J gene supplies the remainder. V gene TRBV7-3 combines with J gene TRBJ2-7, with 7 bases matching TRBD2. The ends lost 1 base at V and 4 bases at J; junction bases unmatched: 4. The CDR3 has 14 amino acids. CDR1 is SGHTA and CDR2 is FQGTGA in the germline V gene. CDR3 bases read: TGTGCCAGCAGCTTAAGCGGGGGACCTTACGAG. Amino acid sequence: CASSLSGGPYE. The complete CDR3 reads CASSLSGGPYEQYF.

This clone was picked up many times. The CDR3 region is CAWSVKSGHHNQPQHF. The part of the CDR3 DNA that was read is TGTGCCTGGAGTGTAAAGTCAGGGCATCATAATCAGCCC. The chain carries TRBV30 and TRBJ1-5; tentatively, D is TRBD1 (5 bases). The CDR3 extends 3 residues past the end of the read, so its final part is completed from the germline J gene. The V and J ends lost 0 bases and 4 bases respectively, with 16 bases between them. CDR1 is GTSNPN, CDR2 SVGIG, per germline (reference sequence). The CDR3 consists of 16 residues.

The sample holds many counts of this clone. The missing CDR3 end, 3 residues past where the read stops, is filled in from the germline J gene. The chain uses TRBV20-1 and TRBJ2-1; 7 nucleotides align to TRBD1. From germline, CDR1 is DFQATT and CDR2 SNEGSKA (reference sequence). This CDR3 region has 15 residues. The trim removed 8 bases at V and 1 base at J, leaving 11 bases unmatched. CDR3 DNA (partial): TGCAGTTCCAACCACAGGGGTGGTTCCTACAATGAG. Protein product: CSSNHRGGSYNE. The whole CDR3 reads CSSNHRGGSYNEQFF.

This clone was seen only a few times. The observed sequence ends 3 residues before the CDR3 terminus, with the missing tail filled in from the germline J gene. This chain connects TRBV7-2 to TRBJ2-1, with 8 bases that match TRBD2. Germline values: CDR1 SGHTA, CDR2 FQGNSA. Losses at the gene ends were 5 bases for V and 8 bases for J; bases not matched to a gene: 5. This CDR3 spans 13 amino acids. CDR3 DNA, as far as it was read: TGTGCCAGCAGCGTGGGGCGGGGGGATGAG. This encodes CASSVGRGDE. The CDR3 as a whole reads CASSVGRGDEQFF.

This clone was detected only a few times. The read terminates 3 residues ahead of where the CDR3 ends, so the germline J gene completes it. The chain couples TRBV7-9 to TRBJ2-7; the match to TRBD2 covers 7 bases. Germline-derived CDR1 and CDR2 are SEHNR and FQNEAQ (reference sequence). V dropped 5 bases and J dropped 4; count of bases not matched to a gene: 5. This CDR3 has 13 residues. CDR3 amino acids: CASSRTGGYEQYF. The sequenced part of the CDR3 DNA is TGTGCCAGCAGCCGAACGGGGGGATACGAG.

The sample holds many counts of this clone. The read finishes 3 residues shy of the CDR3 end, and the germline J gene is used to complete it. This chain joins TRBV19 and TRBJ2-3, with D hard to call. This CDR3 is 15 amino acids long. Trimming shortened V by 3 bases and J by 0 bases, and 10 bases separated the two germline ends. In germline, CDR1 is LNHDA, CDR2 SQIVND (reference sequence). The CDR3: CASSISGSSTDTQYF. Partial CDR3 DNA: TGTGCCAGTAGTATTTCCGGGTCCAGCACAGATACG.

Details on this clone: Read coverage stops 3 residues before the CDR3 terminus; the germline J gene supplies the remainder. The genes are TRBV7-3 and TRBJ2-1, with TRBD1 identical over 10 bases. The V gene's germline CDR1 is SGHTA and CDR2 FQGTGA. The V segment lost 3 bases and the J segment 8 bases; nucleotides outside the gene matches: 7. This CDR3 is 15 amino acids long. CDR3 bases read: TGTGCCAGCAGCTTGACAGGGGGCGCAGAATATGAG. Translated: CASSLTGGAEYE. The CDR3, in full, reads CASSLTGGAEYEQFF.

This clone came up a few times. Read data end 3 residues before the CDR3 end; the end is taken from the germline J gene. The chain recombines TRBV2 with TRBJ2-1, with 7 bases that match TRBD2. The trim removed 1 base at V and 0 bases at J, leaving 0 bases unmatched. Germline V lookup: CDR1 SNHLY, CDR2 FYNNEI. The CDR3 is 15 residues long. Partial CDR3 DNA: TGTGCCAGCAGTGAAGGCGGGAGCTCCTACAATGAG. Translation: CASSEGGSSYNE. The entire CDR3 protein is CASSEGGSSYNEQFF. The full variable domain, with the rest looked up from reference TRBV2 and TRBJ2-1, is EPEVTQTPSHQVTQMGQEVILRCVPISNHLYFYWYRQILGQKVEFLVSFYNNEISEKSEIFDDQFSVERPDGSNFTLKIRSTKLEDSAMYFCASSEGGSSYNEQFFGPGTRLTVL.

About this clone: One end of the junction fails to match germline, which may point to a read error. The CDR3 is cut off 3 residues early in the read; its end comes from the germline J gene. The rearrangement joins TRBV19 to TRBJ1-1; D not resolved. Per the germline V gene, CDR1 is LNHDA and CDR2 is SQIVND (reference sequence). This CDR3 spans 11 amino acids. This chain's CDR3 is CASSMKGGAFF. The part of the CDR3 DNA that was read is TGTGCTAGTAGTATGAAGGGCGGG.

There are many counts of this clone. Other nucleotide sequences from this sample produce the same CDR3. CDR3 residues: CASSTSGYEQYF. The sequenced part of the CDR3 DNA is TGTGCCAGCAGCACTAGCGGTTACGAG. This chain uses TRBV11-3 with TRBJ2-7; 8 positions agree with TRBD2. The DNA ends 3 residues before the CDR3 does, and the rest of the CDR3 is filled in from the germline J gene. The CDR3 covers 12 residues. V shed 5 bases, J shed 4 bases, and the junction held 1 base outside the gene matches. The germline gives CDR1 SGHNT, CDR2 YENEEA.

Remarks on this clone: The DNA ends 3 residues before the CDR3 does, and the rest of the CDR3 is filled in from the germline J gene. The chain joins TRBV7-2 to TRBJ2-1; 10 nucleotides match TRBD1. V trimming: 7 bases; J trimming: 8 bases; junction bases outside the gene matches: 5. The CDR3 is 13 amino acids. Germline lookup yields CDR1 SGHTA and CDR2 FQGNSA. CDR3 in amino acids: CASIPDRGDEQFF. Incomplete CDR3 DNA: TGTGCCAGCATCCCGGACAGGGGGGATGAG.

With regard to this clone: Read data end 3 residues before the CDR3 end; the end is taken from the germline J gene. The rearrangement links TRBV19 to TRBJ2-1, with 9 bases aligning to TRBD1. This CDR3 contains 16 residues. The V segment lost 1 base and the J segment 7 bases; nucleotides outside the gene matches: 8. In germline, CDR1 is LNHDA, CDR2 SQIVND (reference sequence). CDR3 bases read: TGTGCCAGTAGTATAGTACCGGGACAGGGTAGGAATGAG. Translating gives CASSIVPGQGRNE. The entire CDR3 protein is CASSIVPGQGRNEQFF.

On this clone: The missing CDR3 end, 3 residues past where the read stops, is filled in from the germline J gene. V usage is TRBV7-9 and J usage is TRBJ2-3, with 8 positions matching TRBD1. Per the germline V gene, CDR1 is SEHNR and CDR2 is FQNEAQ (reference sequence). V dropped 5 bases and J dropped 7; count of bases not matched to a gene: 11. The CDR3 runs 15 residues. The DNA read from the CDR3 is TGTGCCAGCAGCCGAATGCAGGGGGCGGGGAATACG. It codes for CASSRMQGAGNT. The entire CDR3 reads CASSRMQGAGNTQYF.

The sample holds many counts of this clone. The read comes to an end 3 residues before the CDR3 does, leaving the germline J gene to fill in the end. The chain couples TRBV7-2 to TRBJ2-3; 8 bases map to TRBD2. Germline loops: CDR1 SGHTA, CDR2 FQGNSA. J gave up 0 bases and V 5 bases, and 1 base lay outside the gene matches. The CDR3 is made up of 14 amino acids. The CDR3: CASSPSGSTDTQYF. CDR3 bases read: TGTGCCAGCAGCCCTAGCGGGAGCACAGATACG.

This clone came up many times. The read ends 3 residues before the CDR3 terminus; that terminus is restored from the germline J gene. The chain employs TRBV29-1 and TRBJ2-2; maybe TRBD2 (5 bases). The CDR3 contains 13 residues. The V end lost 6 bases, the J end lost 1 base, and 9 bases lay between the germline ends. Germline loops: CDR1 SQVTM, CDR2 ANQGSEA. The CDR3: CSVRVGNTGELFF. Partial CDR3 DNA: TGCAGCGTGAGGGTGGGGAACACCGGGGAG.

This clone has at least ten counts. The CDR3 bases that were read are TGTGCCAGCAGCCCAGGGACTAGCGGGGTCCGGGAGACC. Protein: CASSPGTSGVRET. The entire CDR3 protein is CASSPGTSGVRETQYF. The chain uses TRBV7-3 and TRBJ2-5, with 13 bases fitting TRBD2. Read sequence stops 3 residues before the CDR3 end, and the germline J gene provides the missing end. V gave up 5 bases and J gave up 5 bases; unmatched junction bases: 8. This CDR3 is built from 16 residues. Looked up from germline, CDR1 is SGHTA and CDR2 is FQGTGA.

This clone was recorded many times. The CDR3 sequence is CASSGQGATDTQYF. Partial CDR3 DNA: TGTGCCAGCAGTGGACAGGGGGCCACAGATACG. V is TRBV6-4 and J is TRBJ2-3, with 10 bases identical to TRBD1. The read ends 3 residues shy of where the CDR3 ends; the end is completed using the germline J gene. In germline, CDR1 is MRHNA, CDR2 SNTAGT. This CDR3 region has 14 residues. J was trimmed by 2 bases and V by 4 bases; bases with no gene match: 0.

About this clone itself: The CDR3 end lies 3 residues beyond the end of the read and is filled in from the germline J gene. The chain is built from TRBV7-6 and TRBJ1-4; TRBD1 matches 10 bases. V lost 5 bases and J lost 5; bases outside the gene matches: 8. Germline CDR1 SGHVS, CDR2 FNYEAQ. This CDR3 spans 16 amino acids. The CDR3 loop is CASSRTRTGGNEKLFF. CDR3 bases read: TGTGCCAGCAGCCGAACAAGGACAGGGGGGAATGAAAAA.